The clone carrying this T cell receptor (beta chain) occurred many times. Its matching antigen is unknown. These data come from a study of response to subunit inactivated influenza vaccine. General study results and limits: Each seasonal flu vaccination may recruit only limited new T cells, authors suggested.

Germline loops: CDR1 KGHDR, CDR2 SFDVKD. V lost 4 bases and J lost 1; bases outside the gene matches: 4. The CDR3 consists of 15 residues. TCRdb used MiXCR to reprocess the RT-PCR reads, holding one entry per CDR3 protein. The sample holds roughly 670,000 distinct CDR3 sequences, approximately 14% seen once. The TCR comes from a man between 45 and 60 years old who received an inactivated influenza vaccine. The chain has TRBV24-1 and TRBJ1-2; 8 nucleotides match TRBD1. The sequenced sample was PBMCs from blood, obtained around 14 days before vaccination. The chain's CDR3 is CATSDGQGDNYGYTF. CDR3 nucleotides: TGTGCCACCAGTGACGGACAGGGAGATAACTATGGCTACACCTTC.